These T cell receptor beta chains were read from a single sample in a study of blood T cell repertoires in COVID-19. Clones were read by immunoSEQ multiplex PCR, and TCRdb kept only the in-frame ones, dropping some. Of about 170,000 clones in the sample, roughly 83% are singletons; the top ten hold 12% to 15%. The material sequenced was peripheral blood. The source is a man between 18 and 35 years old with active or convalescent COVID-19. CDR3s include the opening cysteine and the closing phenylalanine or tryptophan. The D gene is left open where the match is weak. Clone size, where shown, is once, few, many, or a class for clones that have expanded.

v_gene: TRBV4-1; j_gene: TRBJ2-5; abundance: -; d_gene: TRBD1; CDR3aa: CASSQDPGAGGETQYF; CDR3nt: TGCGCCAGCAGCCAAGATCCGGGGGCAGGGGGCGAGACCCAGTACTTC
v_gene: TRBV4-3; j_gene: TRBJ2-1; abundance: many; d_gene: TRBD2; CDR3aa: CASSHDLGKREKSEQFF; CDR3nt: TGCGCCAGCAGCCACGACCTTGGAAAGCGGGAGAAGAGTGAGCAGTTCTTC
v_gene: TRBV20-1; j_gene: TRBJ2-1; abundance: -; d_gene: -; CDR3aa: CSASSIDEQFF; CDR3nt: TGCAGTGCTAGTAGCATTGATGAGCAGTTCTTC
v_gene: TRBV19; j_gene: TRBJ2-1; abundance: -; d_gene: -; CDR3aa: CASSRTDGLYNEQFF; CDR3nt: TGTGCCAGTAGCCGGACAGACGGACTGTACAATGAGCAGTTCTTC
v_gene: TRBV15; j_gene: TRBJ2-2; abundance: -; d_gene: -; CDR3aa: CATREGTNTGELFF; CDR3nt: TGTGCCACCAGGGAGGGCACGAACACCGGGGAGCTGTTTTTT
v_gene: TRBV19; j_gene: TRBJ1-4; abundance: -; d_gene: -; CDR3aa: CASSSGGRNEKLFF; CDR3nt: TGTGCCAGTAGTAGCGGGGGGCGCAACGAAAAACTGTTTTTT
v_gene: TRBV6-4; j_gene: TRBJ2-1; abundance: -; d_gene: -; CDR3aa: CASSSGFVGNEQFF; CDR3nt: TGTGCCAGCAGTAGCGGGTTCGTGGGGAATGAGCAGTTCTTC
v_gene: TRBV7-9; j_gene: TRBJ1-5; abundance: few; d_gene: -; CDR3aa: CASSQDGGPQPQHF; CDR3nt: TGTGCCAGCAGCCAAGATGGGGGCCCTCAGCCCCAGCATTTT
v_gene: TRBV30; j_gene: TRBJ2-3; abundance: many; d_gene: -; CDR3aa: CALLPSRTDTQYF; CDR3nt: TGTGCCTTACTACCATCGCGCACAGATACGCAGTATTTT
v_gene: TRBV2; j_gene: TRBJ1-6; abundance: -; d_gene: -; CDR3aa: CASSEALYRVNSPLHF; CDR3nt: TGTGCCAGCAGTGAAGCGCTTTACAGGGTTAATTCACCCCTCCACTTT
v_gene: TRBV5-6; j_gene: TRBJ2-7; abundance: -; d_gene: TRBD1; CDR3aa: CASSFTGGNEQYF; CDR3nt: TGTGCCAGCAGCTTTACAGGGGGCAACGAGCAGTACTTC
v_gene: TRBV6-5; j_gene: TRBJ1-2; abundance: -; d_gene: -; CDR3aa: CASSSPAGYGYTF; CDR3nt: TGTGCCAGCAGTTCCCCGGCGGGCTATGGCTACACCTTC
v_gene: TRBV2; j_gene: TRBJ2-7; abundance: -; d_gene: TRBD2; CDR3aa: CATSPGGYVEQYF; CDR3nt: TGTGCCACCTCGCCGGGGGGATACGTCGAGCAGTACTTC
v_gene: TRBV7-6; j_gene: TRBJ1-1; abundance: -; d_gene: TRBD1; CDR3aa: CASSLRTGPTEAFF; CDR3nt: TGTGCCAGCAGCTTAAGGACAGGGCCCACTGAAGCTTTCTTT
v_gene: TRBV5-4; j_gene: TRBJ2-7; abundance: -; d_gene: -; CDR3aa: CASSPPRQGPATYEQYF; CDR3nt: TGTGCCAGCAGCCCTCCCCGCCAGGGGCCCGCGACCTACGAGCAGTACTTC
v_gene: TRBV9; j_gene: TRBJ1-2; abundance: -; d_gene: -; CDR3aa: CASRAGPPGSYGYTF; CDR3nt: TGTGCCAGCAGGGCGGGTCCACCCGGGAGCTATGGCTACACCTTC
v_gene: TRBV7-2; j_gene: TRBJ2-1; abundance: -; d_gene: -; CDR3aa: CASSPRIGGYEQFF; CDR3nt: TGTGCCAGCAGCCCCCGGATAGGGGGATATGAGCAGTTCTTC
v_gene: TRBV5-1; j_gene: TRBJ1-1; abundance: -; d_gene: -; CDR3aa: CASSLDMGLGTEAFF; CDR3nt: TGCGCCAGCAGCTTAGACATGGGTCTGGGCACTGAAGCTTTCTTT
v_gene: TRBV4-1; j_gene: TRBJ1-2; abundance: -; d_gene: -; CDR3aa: CASSRPTANYYGYTF; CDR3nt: TGCGCCAGCAGCCGACCGACAGCGAACTACTATGGCTACACCTTC
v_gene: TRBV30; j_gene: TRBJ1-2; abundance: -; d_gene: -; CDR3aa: CAWSQQLNYGYTF; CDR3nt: TGTGCTTGGTCCCAACAGCTAAACTATGGCTACACCTTC
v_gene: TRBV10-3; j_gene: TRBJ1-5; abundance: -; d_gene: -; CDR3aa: CATQIPNQPQHF; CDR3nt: TGTGCCACCCAGATCCCCAATCAGCCCCAGCATTTT
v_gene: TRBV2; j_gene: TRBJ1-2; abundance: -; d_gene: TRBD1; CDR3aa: CASTSGTDYGYTF; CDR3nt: TGTGCCAGTACTTCCGGGACAGACTATGGCTACACCTTC
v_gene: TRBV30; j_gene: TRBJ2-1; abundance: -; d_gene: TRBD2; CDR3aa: CSSSGGGNSYNEQFF; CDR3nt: TGTTCCAGTAGCGGGGGGGGGAACTCCTACAATGAGCAGTTCTTC
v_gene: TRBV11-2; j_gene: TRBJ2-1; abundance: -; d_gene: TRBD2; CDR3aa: CASSLVPAGPAEQFF; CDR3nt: TGTGCCAGCAGCTTAGTTCCAGCGGGGCCGGCTGAGCAGTTCTTC
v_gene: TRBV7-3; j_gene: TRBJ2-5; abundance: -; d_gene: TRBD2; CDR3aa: CASSRTSGIGETQYF; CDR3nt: TGTGCCAGCAGCAGGACGAGCGGGATAGGGGAGACCCAGTACTTC
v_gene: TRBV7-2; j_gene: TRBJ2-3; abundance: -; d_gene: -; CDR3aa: CASSPGQRTDTQYF; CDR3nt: TGTGCCAGCAGCCCAGGACAGCGCACAGATACGCAGTATTTT
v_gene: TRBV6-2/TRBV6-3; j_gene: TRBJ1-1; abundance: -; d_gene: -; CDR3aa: CASSPGRNTEAFF; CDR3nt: TGTGCCAGCAGCCCGGGGCGGAACACTGAAGCTTTCTTT
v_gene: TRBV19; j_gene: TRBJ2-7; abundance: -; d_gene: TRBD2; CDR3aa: CASRRAGAAYEQYF; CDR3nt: TGTGCCAGTAGGCGAGCGGGAGCTGCCTACGAGCAGTACTTC
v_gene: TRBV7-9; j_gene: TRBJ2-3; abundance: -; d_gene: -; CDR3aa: CASTSGARRTDTQYF; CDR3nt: TGTGCCAGCACCTCCGGCGCTAGACGCACAGATACGCAGTATTTT
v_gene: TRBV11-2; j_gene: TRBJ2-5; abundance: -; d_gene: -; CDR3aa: CASSSGLVAVETQYF; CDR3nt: TGTGCCAGCAGCTCCGGACTCGTTGCGGTAGAGACCCAGTACTTC
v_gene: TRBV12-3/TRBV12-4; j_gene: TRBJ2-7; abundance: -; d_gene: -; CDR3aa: CASSLDHPLEQYF; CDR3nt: TGTGCCAGCAGTTTAGACCACCCACTGGAGCAGTACTTC
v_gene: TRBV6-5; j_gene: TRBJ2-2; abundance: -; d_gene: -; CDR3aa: CASTGGSGELFF; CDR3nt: TGTGCCAGCACCGGGGGTAGCGGGGAGCTGTTTTTT
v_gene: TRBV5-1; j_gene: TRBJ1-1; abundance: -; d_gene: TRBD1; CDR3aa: CASSLGGQGSTEAFF; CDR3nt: TGCGCCAGCAGCTTGGGGGGACAGGGGAGCACTGAAGCTTTCTTT
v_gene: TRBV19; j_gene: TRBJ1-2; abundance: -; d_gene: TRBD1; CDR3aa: CASNRGNYGYTF; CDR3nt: TGTGCCAGTAACAGGGGAAACTATGGCTACACCTTC
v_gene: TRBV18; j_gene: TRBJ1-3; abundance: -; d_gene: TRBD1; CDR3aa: CASSPADRGEGNTIYF; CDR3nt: TGTGCCAGCTCACCGGCGGACAGGGGGGAAGGAAACACCATATATTTT
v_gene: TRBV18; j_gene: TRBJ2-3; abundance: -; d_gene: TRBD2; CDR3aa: CASSYGTSGSGRTDTQYF; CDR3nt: TGTGCCAGCTCATACGGGACTAGCGGGAGCGGACGCACAGATACGCAGTATTTT
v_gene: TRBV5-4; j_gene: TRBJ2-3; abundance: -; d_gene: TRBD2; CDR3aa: CASSGRVSGRRGSGTDTQYF; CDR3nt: TGTGCCAGCAGCGGGAGGGTTAGCGGGAGAAGGGGGTCTGGCACAGATACGCAGTATTTT
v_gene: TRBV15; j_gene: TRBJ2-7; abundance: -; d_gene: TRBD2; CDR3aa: CATSRDLGTRRYEQYF; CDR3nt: TGTGCCACCAGCAGAGATCTGGGGACTAGGCGGTACGAGCAGTACTTC
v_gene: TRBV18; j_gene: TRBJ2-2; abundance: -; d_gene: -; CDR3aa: CASSPGLSGELFF; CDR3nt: TGTGCCAGCTCACCGGGGCTGTCGGGGGAGCTGTTTTTT
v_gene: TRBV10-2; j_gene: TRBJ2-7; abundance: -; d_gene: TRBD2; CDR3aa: CASTAGLAGEYEQYF; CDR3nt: TGCGCCAGCACTGCCGGACTAGCGGGGGAATACGAGCAGTACTTC
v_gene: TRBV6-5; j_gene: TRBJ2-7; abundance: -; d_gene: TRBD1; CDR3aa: CASSYGGQTLSYEQYF; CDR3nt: TGTGCCAGCAGTTACGGGGGACAGACCTTATCCTACGAGCAGTACTTC
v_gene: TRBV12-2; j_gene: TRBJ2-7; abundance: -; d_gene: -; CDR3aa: CASRFYDREGDEQYF; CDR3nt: TGTGCAAGTCGCTTTTATGACAGGGAAGGTGACGAGCAGTACTTC
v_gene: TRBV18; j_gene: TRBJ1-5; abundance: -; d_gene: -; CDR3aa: CASSPGYRDNQPQHF; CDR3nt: TGTGCCAGCTCACCGGGCTACAGAGACAATCAGCCCCAGCATTTT
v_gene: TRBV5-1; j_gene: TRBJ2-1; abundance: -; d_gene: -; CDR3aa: CASSLGTLYNEQFF; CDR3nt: TGCGCCAGCAGCTTGGGGACTCTATACAATGAGCAGTTCTTC
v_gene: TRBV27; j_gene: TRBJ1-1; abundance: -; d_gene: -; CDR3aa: CASSITPHRNTEAFF; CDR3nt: TGTGCCAGCAGTATCACACCTCACAGGAACACTGAAGCTTTCTTT
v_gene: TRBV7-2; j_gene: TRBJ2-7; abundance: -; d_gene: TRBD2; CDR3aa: CASSPREGLLYEQYF; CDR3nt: TGTGCCAGCAGCCCCCGGGAGGGCCTCCTCTACGAGCAGTACTTC
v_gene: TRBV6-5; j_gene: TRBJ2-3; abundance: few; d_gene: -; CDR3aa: CASNKRGPARDTQYF; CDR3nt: TGTGCCAGCAATAAAAGGGGTCCCGCCAGAGATACGCAGTATTTT
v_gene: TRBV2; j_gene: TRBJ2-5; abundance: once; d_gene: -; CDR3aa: CASTLNAGVEETQYF; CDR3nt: TGTGCCAGCACCCTAAACGCAGGGGTGGAGGAGACCCAGTACTTC
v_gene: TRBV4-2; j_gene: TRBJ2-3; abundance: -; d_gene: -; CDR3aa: CASSQERGPDTQYF; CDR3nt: TGTGCCAGCAGCCAAGAAAGAGGGCCAGATACGCAGTATTTT
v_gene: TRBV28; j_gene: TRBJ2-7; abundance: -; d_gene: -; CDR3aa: CASRPGSPGEQYF; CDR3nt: TGTGCCAGCAGACCCGGGTCTCCGGGCGAGCAGTACTTC
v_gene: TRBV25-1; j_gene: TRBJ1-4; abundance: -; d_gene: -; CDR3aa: CASSEYRGWNEKLFF; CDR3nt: TGTGCCAGCAGTGAATATCGGGGGTGGAATGAAAAACTGTTTTTT
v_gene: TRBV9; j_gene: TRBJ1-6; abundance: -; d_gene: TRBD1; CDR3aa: CASSAEGARNSPLHF; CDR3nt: TGTGCCAGCAGCGCGGAGGGGGCGAGGAATTCACCCCTCCACTTT
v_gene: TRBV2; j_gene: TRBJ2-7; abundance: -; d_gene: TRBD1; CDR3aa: CASIWTGRYEQYF; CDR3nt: TGTGCCAGCATCTGGACAGGGAGGTACGAGCAGTACTTC
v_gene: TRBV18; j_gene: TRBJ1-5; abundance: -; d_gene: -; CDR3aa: CASSTYNQPQHF; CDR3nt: TGTGCCAGCTCAACCTACAATCAGCCCCAGCATTTT